Following are 8 T cell receptor beta chains from one sample sequenced in a study of neoadjuvant anti-PD-1 for oral cavity cancer. TCRdb's table, derived via immunoSEQ multiplex PCR, lists solely in-frame clones and lacks some. This sample has 14,000 or so clones; 60% to 80% occur once, and the top ten carry 2% to 3%. Material: PBMCs, obtained before nivolumab (anti-PD-1) treatment. The receptor source for this set is a person aged 40 to 85 with oral cavity squamous cell carcinoma.

The rearrangement joins TRBV19 to TRBJ2-3; D ambiguous. CDR1 is LNHDA and CDR2 is SQIVND in the germline V gene (reference sequence). Trimming left V 3 bases short and J 1 base short, with 5 bases between. CDR3 length: 13 residues. The CDR3 coding sequence is TGTGCCAGTAGTATTTCCCGCACAGATACGCAGTATTTT. Translated, it gives CASSISRTDTQYF.

The chain joins TRBV6-5 to TRBJ2-7, with D perhaps TRBD1 (5 bases). The CDR3 has 14 residues. The V and J ends lost 1 base and 7 bases respectively, with 14 bases between them. Germline V gene data show CDR1 as MNHEY and CDR2 as SVGAGI. Here the CDR3 DNA reads TGTGCCAGCAGTTACTTCTTAGACAGTGGGGAGCAGTACTTC. It specifies CASSYFLDSGEQYF.

This clone has just a few counts. The chain recombines TRBV25-1 with TRBJ1-6, with TRBD1 identical over 8 bases. From germline, CDR1 is MGHDK and CDR2 SYGVNS. V lost 5 bases, J lost 7 bases, and 7 bases stayed unmatched. This CDR3 comprises 15 residues. The CDR3 DNA follows: TGTGCCAGCAGTTTAACAGGGGGAAGAAATTCACCCCTCCACTTT. As protein: CASSLTGGRNSPLHF.

The chain links TRBV7-9 to TRBJ2-1; 7 bases agree with TRBD1. The CDR3 has 15 residues. The germline V gene has CDR1 SEHNR and CDR2 FQNEAQ (reference sequence). Trimming cost V 5 bases and J 3 bases; bases outside gene matches: 7. The CDR3 bases are TGTGCCAGCAGCGCGCGGGCAGGGGGCTACAATGAGCAGTTCTTC. Amino acid sequence: CASSARAGGYNEQFF.

The gene calls are TRBV5-1 and TRBJ2-3; 10 bases align to TRBD2. Germline lookup yields CDR1 SGHRS and CDR2 YFSETQ. The ends lost 0 bases at V and 8 bases at J; junction bases unmatched: 6. This CDR3 spans 15 amino acids. The CDR3 nucleotides are TGCGCCAGCAGCTTGGGGCTAGCGGGAGTTTCTACGCAGTATTTT. Encoded protein: CASSLGLAGVSTQYF.

This sequence joins TRBV11-2 and TRBJ2-2, with D possibly matching TRBD1 (5 bases). This CDR3 has 14 residues. Germline-derived CDR1 and CDR2 are SGHAT and FQNNGV. V was trimmed by 1 base and J by 7 bases, leaving 10 bases between them. The CDR3 region has the DNA TGTGCCAGCAGCTTAGCTGGGGCAGGCGGGGAGCTGTTTTTT. Its translation: CASSLAGAGGELFF.

The V gene is TRBV7-7, the J gene TRBJ2-7; TRBD1 or TRBD2 may be the D gene (5 bases each). The CDR3 is 13 residues long. Germline V gives CDR1 SSHAT, CDR2 FNYEAQ (reference sequence). V was pared by 1 base and J by 7 bases, with 11 bases between. The CDR3 DNA reads as TGTGCCAGCAGCTTAGGAGGGGCAGGAGAGCAGTACTTC. This gives the protein CASSLGGAGEQYF.

The CDR3: CASSRGGAGTGDTQYF. The CDR3 nucleotides are TGCGCCAGCAGCCGCGGGGGAGCGGGGACGGGAGATACGCAGTATTTT. The chain uses TRBV5-1 and TRBJ2-3; 7 nucleotides match TRBD2. CDR3 length: 16 residues. V lost 4 bases and J lost 5; bases outside the gene matches: 13. Per the germline V gene, CDR1 is SGHRS and CDR2 is YFSETQ.